This record looks at one T cell receptor beta chain sequence and its context. This CDR3 spans 14 amino acids. The germline V and J ends were trimmed by 3 bases and 7 bases, with 12 bases remaining between them. Germline-derived CDR1 and CDR2 are MNHEY and SMNVEV (reference sequence). Profiled with immunoSEQ multiplex PCR; TCRdb holds only in-frame clones, not every one. The sample has hundreds of thousands of clones; roughly 90% are singletons. The data are from a study of blood T cell repertoires in COVID-19. Overall study context: Italy, Spain and the United States were the sources of the convalescent and acute COVID-19 samples. The analysed material was cDNA or gDNA that came from T cells, B-cell-depleted T cells, or PBMCs.

Participants came from roughly 23 US areas, aged about 18 to 90 years. Participant-reported clinical history was the basis for cohort assignment. This chain uses TRBV27 with TRBJ2-2; TRBD1 might be the D (6 bases). This sequence originates from a woman younger than 35 who had been exposed to COVID-19. Material for sequencing was PBMCs or T cells enriched from blood (not recorded which). CDR3 in DNA: TGTGCCAGCAGTTTGTTGCAGGGGTTCGGGGAGCTGTTTTTT. Protein product: CASSLLQGFGELFF.